This T cell receptor beta chain was identified during a study of blood T cell repertoires in COVID-19. Across the whole study: Spain, Italy and the United States supplied samples that represented acute and convalescent COVID-19. The cDNA or gDNA used as material had been derived from T cells, B-cell-depleted T cells, or PBMCs.

How the authors handled the data: Estimates of nucleated cell counts were drawn from the amplification of reference gene primers. Sequenced by immunoSEQ multiplex PCR; TCRdb stores in-frame clones only, minus some. Clonal size and the V and J genes are those of that table, whereas D and trimming came from the DNA. Found here are about 180,000 clones, approximately 85% of them singletons; the top ten hold 10% to 11%. Germline CDR1 and CDR2: SGHNT and YYREEE (reference sequence). The CDR3 extends over 15 amino acids. V lost 5 bases, J lost 2 bases, and 8 bases stayed unmatched. This clone appeared a single time.

This rearrangement joins TRBV5-4 to TRBJ2-3; 7 nucleotides agree with TRBD2. What was sequenced was peripheral blood. This sequence originates from a human donor with active or convalescent COVID-19. The donor label of this sample is uncertain. The CDR3 nucleotides are TGTGCCAGCAGTTTGAGTGGGACTAACACAGATACGCAGTATTTT. Protein: CASSLSGTNTDTQYF.